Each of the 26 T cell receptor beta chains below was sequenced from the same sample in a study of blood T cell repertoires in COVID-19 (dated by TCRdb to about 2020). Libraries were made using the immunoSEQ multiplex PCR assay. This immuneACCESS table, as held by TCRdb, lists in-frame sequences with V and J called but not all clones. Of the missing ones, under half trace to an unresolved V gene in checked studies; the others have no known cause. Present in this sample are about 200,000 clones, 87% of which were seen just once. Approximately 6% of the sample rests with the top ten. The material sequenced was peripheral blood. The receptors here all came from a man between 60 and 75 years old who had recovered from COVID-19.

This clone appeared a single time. CDR3 DNA: TGTGCCAGCAGTTACCTTCCGGGACAGGGGAACACCGGGGAGCTGTTTTTT. Its protein product is CASSYLPGQGNTGELFF. The chain joins TRBV6-2 or TRBV6-3 to TRBJ2-2; 9 bases match TRBD1. CDR1 and CDR2 (germline): MNHEY, SVGEGT. J gave up 1 base and V 2 bases, and 5 bases lay outside the gene matches. The CDR3 consists of 17 residues.

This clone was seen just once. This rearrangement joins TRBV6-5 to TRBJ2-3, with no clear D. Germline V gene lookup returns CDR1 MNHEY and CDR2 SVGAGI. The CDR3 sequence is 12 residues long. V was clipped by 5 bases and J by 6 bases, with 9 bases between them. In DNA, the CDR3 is TGTGCCAGCAGTCCTCTCGTCGATACGCAGTATTTT. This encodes CASSPLVDTQYF.

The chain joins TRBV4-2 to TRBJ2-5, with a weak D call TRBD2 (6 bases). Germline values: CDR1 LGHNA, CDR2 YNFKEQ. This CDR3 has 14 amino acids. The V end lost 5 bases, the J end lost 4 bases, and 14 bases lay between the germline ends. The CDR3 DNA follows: TGTGCCAGCAGCGGTGGCGGAGGGGCAGAGACCCAGTACTTC. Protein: CASSGGGGAETQYF.

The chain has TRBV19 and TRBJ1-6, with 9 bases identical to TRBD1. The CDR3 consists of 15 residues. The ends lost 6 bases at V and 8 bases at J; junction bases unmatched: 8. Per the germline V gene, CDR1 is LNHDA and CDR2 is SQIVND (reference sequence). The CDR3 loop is CASRAGQGTDSPLHF. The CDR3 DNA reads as TGTGCCAGTAGGGCCGGACAGGGGACGGATTCACCCCTCCACTTT.

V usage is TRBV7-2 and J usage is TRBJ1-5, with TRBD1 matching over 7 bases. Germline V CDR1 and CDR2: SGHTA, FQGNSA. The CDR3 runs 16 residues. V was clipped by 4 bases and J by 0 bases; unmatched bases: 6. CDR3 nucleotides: TGTGCCAGCAGCTCAGGACAGGCTTATAGCAATCAGCCCCAGCATTTT. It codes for CASSSGQAYSNQPQHF. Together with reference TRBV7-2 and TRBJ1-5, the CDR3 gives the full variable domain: GAGVSQSPSNKVTEKGKDVELRCDPISGHTALYWYRQSLGQGLEFLIYFQGNSAPDKSGLPSDRFSAERTGGSVSTLTIQRTQQEDSAVYLCASSSGQAYSNQPQHFGDGTRLSIL.

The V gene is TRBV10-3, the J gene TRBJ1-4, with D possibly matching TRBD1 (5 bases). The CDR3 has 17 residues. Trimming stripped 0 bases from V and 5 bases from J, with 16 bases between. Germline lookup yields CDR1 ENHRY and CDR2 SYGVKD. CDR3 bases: TGTGCCATCAGTGAGTCTGCGGACACAGCTACCAATGAAAAACTGTTTTTT. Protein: CAISESADTATNEKLFF.

In DNA form, the CDR3 reads TGTGCCACCAGTGAGTCGGGACAGGGCCGCACAGATACGCAGTATTTT. Its protein is CATSESGQGRTDTQYF. The chain recombines TRBV24-1 with TRBJ2-3, with TRBD1 matching over 9 bases. Germline loops: CDR1 KGHDR, CDR2 SFDVKD. The CDR3 totals 16 residues. Trimming took 4 bases from V and 1 from J; bases not matched to a gene: 5.

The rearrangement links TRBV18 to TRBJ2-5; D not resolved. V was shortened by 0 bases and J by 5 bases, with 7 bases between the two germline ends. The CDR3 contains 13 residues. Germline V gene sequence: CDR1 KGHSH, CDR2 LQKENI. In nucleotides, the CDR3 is TGTGCCAGCTCACCACCGCAGTTGGAGACCCAGTACTTC. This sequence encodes CASSPPQLETQYF.

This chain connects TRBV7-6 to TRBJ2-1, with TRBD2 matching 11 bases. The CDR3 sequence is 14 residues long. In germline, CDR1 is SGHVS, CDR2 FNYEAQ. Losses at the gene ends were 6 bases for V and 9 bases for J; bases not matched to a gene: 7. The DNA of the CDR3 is TGTGCCAGCAGTTCGACTAGCGGGGCCCGTGAGCAGTTCTTC. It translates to CASSSTSGAREQFF.

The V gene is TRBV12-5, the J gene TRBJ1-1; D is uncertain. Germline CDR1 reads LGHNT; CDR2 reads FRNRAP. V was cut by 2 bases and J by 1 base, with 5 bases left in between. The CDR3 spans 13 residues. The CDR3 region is CASGLRGNTEAFF. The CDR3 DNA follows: TGTGCTAGTGGTTTGAGAGGGAACACTGAAGCTTTCTTT. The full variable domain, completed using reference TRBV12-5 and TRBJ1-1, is DARVTQTPRHKVTEMGQEVTMRCQPILGHNTVFWYRQTMMQGLELLAYFRNRAPLDDSGMPKDRFSAEMPDATLATLKIQPSEPRDSAVYFCASGLRGNTEAFFGQGTRLTVV.

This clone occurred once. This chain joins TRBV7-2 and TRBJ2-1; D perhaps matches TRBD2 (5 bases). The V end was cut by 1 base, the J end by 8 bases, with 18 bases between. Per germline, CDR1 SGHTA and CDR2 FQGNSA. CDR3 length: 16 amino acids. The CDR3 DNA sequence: TGTGCCAGCAGCTTAGTTTGGTCTGAGAGGGATTATGAGCAGTTCTTC. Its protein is CASSLVWSERDYEQFF.

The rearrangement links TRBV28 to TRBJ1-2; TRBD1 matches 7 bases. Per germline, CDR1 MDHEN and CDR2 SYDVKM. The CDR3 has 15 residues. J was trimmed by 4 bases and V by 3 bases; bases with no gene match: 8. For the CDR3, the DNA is TGTGCCAGCAGTTTCCCTAACAGGGGAGGCTATGGCTACACCTTC. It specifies CASSFPNRGGYGYTF.

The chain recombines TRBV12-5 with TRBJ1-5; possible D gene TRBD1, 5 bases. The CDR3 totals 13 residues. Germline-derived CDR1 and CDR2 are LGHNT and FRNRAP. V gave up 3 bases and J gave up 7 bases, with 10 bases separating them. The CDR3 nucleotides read TGTGCTAGTGGTTTCGCGGGGACCCAGCCCCAGCATTTT. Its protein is CASGFAGTQPQHF.

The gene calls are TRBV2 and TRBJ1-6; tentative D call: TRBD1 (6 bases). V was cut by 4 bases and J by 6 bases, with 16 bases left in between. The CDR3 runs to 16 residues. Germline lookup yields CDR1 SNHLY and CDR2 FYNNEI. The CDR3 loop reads CASSVPPGQSNSPLHF. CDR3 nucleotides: TGTGCCAGCAGTGTCCCCCCCGGACAGAGTAATTCACCCCTCCACTTT.

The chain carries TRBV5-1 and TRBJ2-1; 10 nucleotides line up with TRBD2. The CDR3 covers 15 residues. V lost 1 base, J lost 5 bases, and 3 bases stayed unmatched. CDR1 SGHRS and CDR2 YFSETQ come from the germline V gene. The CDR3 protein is CASSLLGTSDNEQFF. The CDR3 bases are TGCGCCAGCAGCTTGCTCGGGACTAGCGACAATGAGCAGTTCTTC.

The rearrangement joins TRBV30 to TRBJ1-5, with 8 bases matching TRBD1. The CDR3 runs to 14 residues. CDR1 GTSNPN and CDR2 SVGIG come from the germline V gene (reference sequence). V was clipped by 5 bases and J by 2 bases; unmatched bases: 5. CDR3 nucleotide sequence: TGTGCCTGGGGACAGGGTTGGGGCAATCAGCCCCAGCATTTT. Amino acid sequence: CAWGQGWGNQPQHF.

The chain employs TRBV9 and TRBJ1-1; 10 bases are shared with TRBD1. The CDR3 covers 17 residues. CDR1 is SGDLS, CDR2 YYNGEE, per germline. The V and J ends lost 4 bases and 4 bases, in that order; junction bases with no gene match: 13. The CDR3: CASSHRDRGSGGTEAFF. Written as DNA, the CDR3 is TGTGCCAGCAGCCACCGGGACAGGGGTAGCGGGGGCACTGAAGCTTTCTTT.

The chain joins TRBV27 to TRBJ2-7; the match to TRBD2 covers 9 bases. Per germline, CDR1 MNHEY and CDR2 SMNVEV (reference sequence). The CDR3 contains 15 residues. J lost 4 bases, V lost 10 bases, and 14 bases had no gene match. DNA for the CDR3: TGTGCCACCCGCGATCTGGCGGGGGGGCGGTACGAGCAGTACTTC. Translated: CATRDLAGGRYEQYF.

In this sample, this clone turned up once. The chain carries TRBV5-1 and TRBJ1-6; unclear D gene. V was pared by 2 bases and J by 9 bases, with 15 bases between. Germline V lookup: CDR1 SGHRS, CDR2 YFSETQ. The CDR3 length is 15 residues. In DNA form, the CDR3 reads TGCGCCAGCAGCTTCGCAGAGGTGAAGAGTTCACCCCTCCACTTT. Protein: CASSFAEVKSSPLHF.

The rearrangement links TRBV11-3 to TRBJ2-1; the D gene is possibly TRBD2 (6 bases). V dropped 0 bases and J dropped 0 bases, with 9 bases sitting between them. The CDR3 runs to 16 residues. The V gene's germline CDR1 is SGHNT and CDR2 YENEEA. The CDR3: CASSLEAGSSYNEQFF. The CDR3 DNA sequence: TGTGCCAGCAGCTTAGAGGCGGGGTCCTCCTACAATGAGCAGTTCTTC.

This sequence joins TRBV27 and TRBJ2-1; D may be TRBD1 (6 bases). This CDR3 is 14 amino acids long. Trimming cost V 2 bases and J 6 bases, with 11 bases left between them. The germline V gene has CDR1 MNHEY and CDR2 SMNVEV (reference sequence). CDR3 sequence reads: CASSLDRYPNEQFF. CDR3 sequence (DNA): TGTGCCAGCAGTTTAGACAGGTATCCCAATGAGCAGTTCTTC.

Here the CDR3 DNA reads TGTGCCAGTAGCAGACTGCCTCTCCTTTATGGCTACACCTTC. It is translated as CASSRLPLLYGYTF. V usage is TRBV19 and J usage is TRBJ1-2; no clear D gene. The V end was cut by 6 bases, the J end by 5 bases, with 16 bases between. Germline-derived CDR1 and CDR2 are LNHDA and SQIVND (reference sequence). The CDR3 extends over 14 amino acids.

CDR3 protein: CASKDRENQPQHF. The CDR3 DNA follows: TGTGCCAGTAAGGACAGGGAAAATCAGCCCCAGCATTTT. V and J are TRBV19 and TRBJ1-5, with 8 bases that match TRBD1. Germline V gives CDR1 LNHDA, CDR2 SQIVND (reference sequence). CDR3 length: 13 amino acids. V was pared by 7 bases and J by 4 bases, with 3 bases of the junction left unmatched.

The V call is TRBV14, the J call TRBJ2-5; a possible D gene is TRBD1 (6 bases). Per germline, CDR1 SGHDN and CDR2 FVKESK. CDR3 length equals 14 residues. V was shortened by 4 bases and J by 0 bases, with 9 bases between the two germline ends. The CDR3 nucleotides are TGTGCCAGCAGCCTACAGGGATACCAAGAGACCCAGTACTTC. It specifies CASSLQGYQETQYF.

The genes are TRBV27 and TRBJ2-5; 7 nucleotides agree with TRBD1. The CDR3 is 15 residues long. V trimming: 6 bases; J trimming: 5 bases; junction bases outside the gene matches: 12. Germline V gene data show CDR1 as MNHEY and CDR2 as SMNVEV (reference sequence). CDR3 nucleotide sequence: TGTGCCAGCAGCGGAACTACGACAGGGCGCGAGACCCAGTACTTC. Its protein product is CASSGTTTGRETQYF.

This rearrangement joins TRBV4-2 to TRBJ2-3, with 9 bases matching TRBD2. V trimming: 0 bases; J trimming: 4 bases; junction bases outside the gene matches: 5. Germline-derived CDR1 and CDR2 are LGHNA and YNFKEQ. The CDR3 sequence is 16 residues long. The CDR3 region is CASSQDSSGTPDTQYF. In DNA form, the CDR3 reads TGTGCCAGCAGCCAAGATTCTAGCGGGACCCCAGATACGCAGTATTTT.